Following are 14 T cell receptor beta chains from one sample sequenced in a study of blood T cell repertoires in COVID-19. Assay used: immunoSEQ multiplex PCR; TCRdb lists only in-frame clones, some missing. The table shows some 180,000 clones, with roughly 88% occurring only once. Sequenced: peripheral blood. The receptors stem from a man aged 50-59 years with COVID-19, enrolled during active disease.

The chain has TRBV7-2 and TRBJ2-1; D remains unclear. This CDR3 contains 13 residues. The V end was cut by 1 base, the J end by 12 bases, with 13 bases between. Germline CDR1 SGHTA, CDR2 FQGNSA. CDR3 sequence reads: CASSLGLAGRQFF. The CDR3 nucleotides are TGTGCCAGCAGCTTAGGCCTGGCAGGTCGGCAGTTCTTC.

V and J are TRBV9 and TRBJ2-2; tentative D call: TRBD1 (5 bases). The CDR3 is 16 residues long. V gave up 0 bases and J gave up 0 bases, with 9 bases separating them. Germline lookup yields CDR1 SGDLS and CDR2 YYNGEE. The CDR3 DNA sequence: TGTGCCAGCAGCGTAGCGGCAGGGCCGAACACCGGGGAGCTGTTTTTT. Translation gives CASSVAAGPNTGELFF.

The chain is built from TRBV20-1 and TRBJ2-3; the D gene is possibly TRBD2 (6 bases). The CDR3 is 15 residues long. Germline CDR1 reads DFQATT; CDR2 reads SNEGSKA (reference sequence). V lost 3 bases to trimming and J lost 0 bases, with 13 bases between them. CDR3 region: CSASSAEGSTDTQYF. The CDR3 bases are TGCAGTGCTAGTTCTGCGGAGGGGAGCACAGATACGCAGTATTTT.

In this sample, this clone turned up many times. The rearrangement uses TRBV7-9 and TRBJ2-2, with 13 positions matching TRBD2. Losses at the gene ends were 5 bases for V and 3 bases for J; bases not matched to a gene: 6. Germline V gives CDR1 SEHNR, CDR2 FQNEAQ (reference sequence). The CDR3 is 17 residues long. CDR3 sequence: CASSLKGLAGDTGELFF. CDR3 coding DNA: TGTGCCAGCAGCCTCAAAGGACTAGCGGGGGACACCGGGGAGCTGTTTTTT.

The chain recombines TRBV5-1 with TRBJ2-2; D gene ambiguous. Germline CDR1 SGHRS, CDR2 YFSETQ. The CDR3 is made up of 13 amino acids. V lost 4 bases to trimming and J lost 5 bases, with 9 bases between them. In DNA, the CDR3 is TGCGCCAGCAGCCTCTCTACTACCGGGGAGCTGTTTTTT. Translation: CASSLSTTGELFF.

The rearrangement links TRBV11-2 to TRBJ1-2; 9 nucleotides match TRBD1. Germline lookup yields CDR1 SGHAT and CDR2 FQNNGV. The CDR3 covers 14 residues. V lost 5 bases to trimming and J lost 8 bases; unmatched junction nucleotides: 9. The CDR3 DNA reads as TGTGCCAGCAGCCTCCGACAGGGGGGGGACGGCTACACCTTC. It specifies CASSLRQGGDGYTF.

This clone was seen only once. The V call is TRBV29-1, the J call TRBJ1-3; D is unresolved. The germline gives CDR1 SQVTM, CDR2 ANQGSEA. The CDR3 is made up of 11 amino acids. V was trimmed by 2 bases and J by 4 bases, leaving 3 bases between them. The CDR3 bases are TGCAGCGTTGAAATAGGAAACACCATATATTTT. This translates into CSVEIGNTIYF.

This chain uses TRBV28 with TRBJ2-7; D is unclear. The V and J ends lost 5 bases and 2 bases respectively, with 13 bases between them. Germline V gene data show CDR1 as MDHEN and CDR2 as SYDVKM. The CDR3 has 14 residues. The CDR3 is CASSPPGVPYEQYF. CDR3 DNA: TGTGCCAGCAGTCCCCCCGGAGTGCCCTACGAGCAGTACTTC.

The chain couples TRBV7-9 to TRBJ1-1, with 7 bases lining up with TRBD1. The CDR3 is 14 amino acids. CDR1 and CDR2 from the germline V gene are SEHNR and FQNEAQ (reference sequence). The V and J ends lost 5 bases and 0 bases, in that order; junction bases with no gene match: 3. DNA for the CDR3: TGTGCCAGCAGCCTTACAGGGGTGAACACTGAAGCTTTCTTT. This sequence encodes CASSLTGVNTEAFF.

The CDR3 nucleotides read TGTGCCAGCAGCTCCCCACTAGCGGGAGTTTTGGCTAATGAAAAACTGTTTTTT. It specifies CASSSPLAGVLANEKLFF. J is TRBJ1-4 and V is TRBV11-2; no definite D call. Trimming stripped 4 bases from V and 3 bases from J, with 21 bases between. The CDR3 extends over 18 amino acids. Germline CDR1 reads SGHAT; CDR2 reads FQNNGV.

The chain recombines TRBV18 with TRBJ1-5; D is unclear. CDR3 length: 15 residues. V was clipped by 2 bases and J by 4 bases, with 12 bases between them. Germline lookup yields CDR1 KGHSH and CDR2 LQKENI. Written as DNA, the CDR3 is TGTGCCAGCTCACCAGAGAACCTGTTGAATCAGCCCCAGCATTTT. Protein product: CASSPENLLNQPQHF.

The rearrangement links TRBV27 to TRBJ1-5; D is unclear. Looked up from germline, CDR1 is MNHEY and CDR2 is SMNVEV (reference sequence). V lost 2 bases, J lost 2 bases, and 16 bases lay in between. The CDR3 contains 17 residues. This chain's CDR3 is CASSLTGRGYGNQPQHF. The CDR3 coding sequence is TGTGCCAGCAGTTTAACGGGGAGAGGGTATGGCAATCAGCCCCAGCATTTT.

The J gene is TRBJ2-3, the V gene TRBV24-1, with D uncertain. Germline lookup yields CDR1 KGHDR and CDR2 SFDVKD. The CDR3 sequence is 14 residues long. Trimming stripped 5 bases from V and 4 bases from J, with 12 bases between. The CDR3 DNA reads TGTGCCACCAGTGGGTCTGGAGTTCCAGATACGCAGTATTTT. Amino acid sequence: CATSGSGVPDTQYF.

The V and J genes are TRBV24-1 and TRBJ2-1, with D possibly TRBD1 on 6 matching bases. The germline V and J ends were trimmed by 4 bases and 0 bases, with 9 bases remaining between them. Germline values: CDR1 KGHDR, CDR2 SFDVKD. This CDR3 has 15 amino acids. The CDR3 nucleotides are TGTGCCACCAGTGAAACAGGGCGCTCCTACAATGAGCAGTTCTTC. As protein: CATSETGRSYNEQFF.